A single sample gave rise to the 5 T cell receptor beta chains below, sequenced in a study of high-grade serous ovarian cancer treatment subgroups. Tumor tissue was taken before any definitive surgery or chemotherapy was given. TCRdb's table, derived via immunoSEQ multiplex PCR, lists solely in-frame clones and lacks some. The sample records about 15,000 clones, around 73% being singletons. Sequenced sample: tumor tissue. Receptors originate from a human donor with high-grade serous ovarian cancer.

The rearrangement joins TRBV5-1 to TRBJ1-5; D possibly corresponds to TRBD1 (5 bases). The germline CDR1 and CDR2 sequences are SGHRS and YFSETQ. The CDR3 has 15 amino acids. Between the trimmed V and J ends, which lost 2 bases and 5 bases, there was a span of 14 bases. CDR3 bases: TGCGCCAGCAGCTTAGGGGCAGGGAGGCATCAGCCCCAGCATTTT. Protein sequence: CASSLGAGRHQPQHF.

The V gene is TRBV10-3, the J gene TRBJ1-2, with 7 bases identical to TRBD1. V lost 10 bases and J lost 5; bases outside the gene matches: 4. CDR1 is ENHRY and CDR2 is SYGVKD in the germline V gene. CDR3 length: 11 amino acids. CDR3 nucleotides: TGTGCCAGCAGGGGGGGGTATGGCTACACCTTC. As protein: CASRGGYGYTF.

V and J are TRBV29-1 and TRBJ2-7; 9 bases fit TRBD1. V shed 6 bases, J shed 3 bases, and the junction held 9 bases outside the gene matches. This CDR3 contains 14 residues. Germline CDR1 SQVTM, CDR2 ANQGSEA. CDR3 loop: CSVHRGLKGYEQYF. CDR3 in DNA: TGCAGCGTCCACAGGGGGCTGAAAGGCTACGAGCAGTACTTC.

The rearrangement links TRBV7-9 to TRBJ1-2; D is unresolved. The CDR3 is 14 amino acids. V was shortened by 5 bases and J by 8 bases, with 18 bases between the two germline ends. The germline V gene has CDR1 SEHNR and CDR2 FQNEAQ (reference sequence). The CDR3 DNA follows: TGTGCCAGCAGCCTAAAGGCCGGCGACGGAGGCTACACCTTC. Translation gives CASSLKAGDGGYTF.

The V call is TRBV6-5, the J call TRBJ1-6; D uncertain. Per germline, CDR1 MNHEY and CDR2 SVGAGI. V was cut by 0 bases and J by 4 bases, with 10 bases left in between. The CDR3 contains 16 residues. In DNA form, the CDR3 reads TGTGCCAGCAGTTACTCGTCACAGCTTTATAATTCACCCCTCCACTTT. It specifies CASSYSSQLYNSPLHF.